One sample yielded the 28 T cell receptor beta chains listed below, sequenced in a study of blood T cell repertoires in COVID-19. Assay: immunoSEQ multiplex PCR; the TCRdb copy retains only in-frame clones and omits some. The table records about 190,000 clones, approximately 80% of them present only once. Sequencing was carried out using peripheral blood. The receptors stem from a woman aged 50 to 65 with acute or convalescent COVID-19.

This chain uses TRBV5-1 with TRBJ1-1; 9 bases match TRBD1. CDR1 SGHRS and CDR2 YFSETQ come from the germline V gene. V dropped 3 bases and J dropped 4; count of bases not matched to a gene: 4. This CDR3 is 14 amino acids long. The CDR3 is CASSWDRAGTEAFF. DNA for the CDR3: TGCGCCAGCAGCTGGGACAGGGCTGGCACTGAAGCTTTCTTT.

A single count supports this clone. The rearrangement uses TRBV4-3 and TRBJ2-7; possibly TRBD1 for D (6 bases). Germline assignment: CDR1 LGHNA and CDR2 YSLEER. V was cut by 3 bases and J by 0 bases, with 12 bases left in between. The CDR3 is made up of 15 amino acids. In DNA form, the CDR3 reads TGCGCCAGCAGCCAGGGGGCTAGCCCCTCCTACGAGCAGTACTTC. Amino acid sequence: CASSQGASPSYEQYF.

The chain joins TRBV5-1 to TRBJ1-2; tentative D call: TRBD1 (6 bases). CDR1 and CDR2 from the germline V gene are SGHRS and YFSETQ. Trimming took off 5 bases at V and 4 bases at J, with 15 bases between the two ends. This CDR3 has 14 amino acids. The CDR3 spells CASSSGDRGYGYTF. DNA of the CDR3: TGCGCCAGCAGTTCAGGGGACCGAGGCTATGGCTACACCTTC.

The chain carries TRBV15 and TRBJ2-1, with D possibly matching TRBD2 (6 bases). The germline CDR1 and CDR2 sequences are LNHNV and YYDKDF (reference sequence). V was cut by 0 bases and J by 1 base, with 10 bases left in between. The CDR3 contains 16 residues. This chain's CDR3 is CATSRDLAASYNEQFF. The CDR3 nucleotides are TGTGCCACCAGCAGAGATTTAGCGGCGTCCTACAATGAGCAGTTCTTC.

The chain combines TRBV7-2 with TRBJ1-4; 9 bases are a match to TRBD1. Looked up from germline, CDR1 is SGHTA and CDR2 is FQGNSA. The junction had 9 bases not matched to a gene; V was cut back by 4 bases and J by 3 bases. This CDR3 has 17 residues. The DNA of the CDR3 is TGTGCCAGCAGCTCTTCGGACAGGGGTGCGGCTAATGAAAAACTGTTTTTT. Amino acids: CASSSSDRGAANEKLFF.

This clone occurred a few times. The CDR3, as DNA: TGTGCCAGCAGCTCAACTAGATACAATGAGCAGTTCTTC. As protein: CASSSTRYNEQFF. The chain joins TRBV7-2 to TRBJ2-1; D possibly corresponds to TRBD2 (5 bases). The germline CDR1 and CDR2 sequences are SGHTA and FQGNSA. Between the trimmed V and J ends, which lost 4 bases and 4 bases, there was a span of 8 bases. This CDR3 has 13 residues.

This chain links TRBV6-4 with TRBJ2-1; a possible D gene is TRBD2 (6 bases). The CDR3 has 15 residues. Germline V gene data show CDR1 as MRHNA and CDR2 as SNTAGT. With 2 bases removed from V and 6 bases from J, the gap between germline ends came to 14 bases. CDR3 protein: CASSDSSGTSNEQFF. In DNA, the CDR3 is TGTGCCAGCAGTGACAGTAGCGGTACCTCCAATGAGCAGTTCTTC.

The rearrangement links TRBV12-3 or TRBV12-4 to TRBJ1-1; D uncertain. There are 13 residues in the CDR3. Trimming removed 7 bases at V and 1 base at J, with 10 bases between. As DNA, the CDR3 is TGTGCCAGCAAACCCACAGCGAACACTGAAGCTTTCTTT. Protein sequence: CASKPTANTEAFF.

V usage is TRBV6-5 and J usage is TRBJ2-3, with 10 bases identical to TRBD2. The J segment lost 5 bases and the V segment lost 6 bases, leaving 8 bases of the junction unmatched. The germline V gene has CDR1 MNHEY and CDR2 SVGAGI. CDR3 length equals 15 residues. The CDR3 here is CASSRAGGPLDTQYF. CDR3 DNA sequence: TGTGCCAGCAGCAGAGCGGGGGGGCCGCTAGATACGCAGTATTTT.

The CDR3 DNA follows: TGCGCCAGCAGCTTTACAGGGAGCCCTGAAGCTTTCTTT. It yields the protein CASSFTGSPEAFF. The chain uses TRBV5-1 and TRBJ1-1; maybe TRBD1 (6 bases). Germline V lookup: CDR1 SGHRS, CDR2 YFSETQ. The V gene lost 2 bases and the J gene lost 6 bases, with 11 bases spanning the gap. This CDR3 region has 13 residues. Full variable domain (outside the CDR3, taken from reference TRBV5-1 and TRBJ1-1): KAGVTQTPRYLIKTRGQQVTLSCSPISGHRSVSWYQQTPGQGLQFLFEYFSETQRNKGNFPGRFSGRQFSNSRSEMNVSTLELGDSALYLCASSFTGSPEAFFGQGTRLTVV.

V and J are TRBV7-2 and TRBJ1-5, with 10 bases matching TRBD1. Trimming took 3 bases from V and 6 from J; bases not matched to a gene: 5. The germline gives CDR1 SGHTA, CDR2 FQGNSA. The length of the CDR3 is 15 residues. CDR3 sequence (DNA): TGTGCCAGCAGCTTGGGACAGGGGCGGGCTCAGCCCCAGCATTTT. Encoded protein: CASSLGQGRAQPQHF.

This rearrangement joins TRBV11-2 to TRBJ2-5, with D maybe TRBD1 (6 bases). Germline lookup yields CDR1 SGHAT and CDR2 FQNNGV. The CDR3 totals 14 residues. V was clipped by 1 base and J by 5 bases, with 11 bases between them. The CDR3 coding sequence is TGTGCCAGCAGCTTAGCGGGACATAGGGAGACCCAGTACTTC. It codes for CASSLAGHRETQYF.

The sample holds one count of this clone. The rearrangement uses TRBV20-1 and TRBJ2-1; D remains unclear. The germline V and J ends were trimmed by 6 bases and 7 bases, with 10 bases remaining between them. This CDR3 region has 11 residues. Germline V gene sequence: CDR1 DFQATT, CDR2 SNEGSKA (reference sequence). CDR3 sequence (DNA): TGCAGTGCCGCCCCCGGTAATGAGCAGTTCTTC. Translated: CSAAPGNEQFF.

The chain has TRBV14 and TRBJ2-7, with D perhaps matching TRBD1 (6 bases). Per germline, CDR1 SGHDN and CDR2 FVKESK. Trimming stripped 2 bases from V and 7 bases from J, with 6 bases between. This CDR3 is 11 amino acids long. CDR3 amino acids: CASSQTGEQYF. The CDR3 nucleotides are TGTGCCAGCAGCCAAACAGGGGAGCAGTACTTC.

The rearrangement uses TRBV24-1 and TRBJ2-1; 7 bases are shared with TRBD1. Unmatched junction bases numbered 13, after V lost 3 bases and J lost 6 bases. CDR1 KGHDR and CDR2 SFDVKD come from the germline V gene. CDR3 length equals 17 residues. CDR3 nucleotides: TGTGCCACCAGTGATCCACAGGGGAAATTCGGGACCAATGAGCAGTTCTTC. Protein: CATSDPQGKFGTNEQFF.

The gene calls are TRBV30 and TRBJ1-5; tentative D call: TRBD1 (6 bases). V dropped 5 bases and J dropped 1 base, with 9 bases sitting between them. CDR1 is GTSNPN, CDR2 SVGIG, per germline (reference sequence). The CDR3 extends over 13 amino acids. The DNA for the CDR3 is TGTGCCTGGGCTGACAGGAGCAATCAGCCCCAGCATTTT. Protein product: CAWADRSNQPQHF.

The chain uses TRBV5-1 and TRBJ1-4; 10 nucleotides agree with TRBD1. Losses at the gene ends were 9 bases for V and 4 bases for J; bases not matched to a gene: 12. This CDR3 contains 16 residues. CDR1 is SGHRS, CDR2 YFSETQ, per germline. The CDR3: CATTGTGAIDNEKLFF. CDR3 nucleotide sequence: TGCGCCACAACCGGGACAGGGGCGATCGATAATGAAAAACTGTTTTTT.

V usage is TRBV28 and J usage is TRBJ1-5; TRBD1 matches at 9 bases. There are 16 residues in the CDR3. V lost 4 bases and J lost 4; bases outside the gene matches: 8. The V gene's germline CDR1 is MDHEN and CDR2 SYDVKM. The CDR3 is CASSSPRGQGNQPQHF. The CDR3, as DNA: TGTGCCAGCAGTTCCCCAAGGGGACAGGGAAATCAGCCCCAGCATTTT.

The rearrangement links TRBV5-4 to TRBJ1-6; no definite D call. Trimming took off 0 bases at V and 5 bases at J, with 9 bases between the two ends. CDR3 length: 15 amino acids. CDR1 and CDR2 from the germline V gene are SGHNT and YYREEE (reference sequence). The CDR3 DNA follows: TGTGCCAGCAGCTTGGGGGCAGCCCATAATTCACCCCTCCACTTT. Translation gives CASSLGAAHNSPLHF.

The rearrangement links TRBV27 to TRBJ1-3; D may be TRBD1 (5 bases). Per the germline V gene, CDR1 is MNHEY and CDR2 is SMNVEV (reference sequence). The V and J ends lost 7 bases and 4 bases respectively, with 11 bases between them. CDR3 length equals 13 residues. CDR3 bases: TGTGCCAGCAAGGGGTGGGCCGGAAACACCATATATTTT. It is translated as CASKGWAGNTIYF.

The chain couples TRBV11-3 to TRBJ2-7; D is uncertain. Germline CDR1 SGHNT, CDR2 YENEEA. The CDR3 is 13 amino acids. V gave up 5 bases and J gave up 4 bases, with 12 bases separating them. In DNA, the CDR3 is TGTGCCAGCAGCCCAGGCCCCCTTTACGAGCAGTACTTC. Its protein product is CASSPGPLYEQYF.

This chain links TRBV11-3 with TRBJ1-2, with 7 bases aligning to TRBD1. V dropped 5 bases and J dropped 0; count of bases not matched to a gene: 12. The germline V gene has CDR1 SGHNT and CDR2 YENEEA. This CDR3 contains 17 residues. DNA of the CDR3: TGTGCCAGCAGCCCAAGACAGGGTAAGAGTCCTAACTATGGCTACACCTTC. This translates into CASSPRQGKSPNYGYTF.

The V call is TRBV29-1, the J call TRBJ2-7; D ambiguous. V was shortened by 6 bases and J by 4 bases, with 10 bases between the two germline ends. This CDR3 comprises 11 residues. CDR1 and CDR2 (germline): SQVTM, ANQGSEA. DNA of the CDR3: TGCAGCGTAGTCCAGAATTACGAGCAGTACTTC. Its protein is CSVVQNYEQYF.

This chain links TRBV3-1 (or the pseudogene TRBV3-2) with TRBJ2-2, with 8 bases that match TRBD2. J lost 4 bases, V lost 4 bases, and 8 bases had no gene match. Germline-derived CDR1 and CDR2 are LGHDT and YNNKEL (reference sequence). There are 16 residues in the CDR3. The CDR3 reads CASSLGLASGTGELFF. The CDR3 DNA is TGTGCCAGCAGCCTCGGACTAGCCTCGGGCACCGGGGAGCTGTTTTTT.

The chain has TRBV3-1 (or the pseudogene TRBV3-2) and TRBJ2-3, with 7 bases lining up with TRBD1. The CDR3 has 16 amino acids. The germline V gene has CDR1 LGHDT and CDR2 YNNKEL (reference sequence). Trimming removed 4 bases from V and 0 bases from J; junction bases left unmatched: 7. This CDR3 reads CASSPLGQESTDTQYF. The CDR3 bases are TGTGCCAGCAGCCCCTTAGGACAGGAGAGCACAGATACGCAGTATTTT.

The chain joins TRBV5-6 to TRBJ2-3; possibly TRBD2 for D (6 bases). V shed 5 bases and J shed 2 bases, with 18 bases lying between them. The CDR3 covers 16 residues. Germline V gene lookup returns CDR1 SGHDT and CDR2 YYEEEE. CDR3 coding DNA: TGTGCCAGCAGATCTCGAGGTAGCGGATACACAGATACGCAGTATTTT. Protein sequence: CASRSRGSGYTDTQYF.

The chain couples TRBV15 to TRBJ2-1; TRBD1 matches 9 bases. The CDR3 runs 15 residues. The V gene's germline CDR1 is LNHNV and CDR2 YYDKDF (reference sequence). V dropped 7 bases and J dropped 5; count of bases not matched to a gene: 9. The CDR3 loop reads CATTEAGQGDNEQFF. The CDR3 coding sequence is TGTGCCACCACCGAGGCGGGACAGGGCGACAATGAGCAGTTCTTC.

This clone was seen a few times. The V call is TRBV10-2, the J call TRBJ1-6; tentatively, D is TRBD1 (5 bases). V dropped 3 bases and J dropped 10 bases, with 16 bases sitting between them. This CDR3 is 15 amino acids long. The germline gives CDR1 WSHSY, CDR2 SAAADI. In DNA, the CDR3 is TGCGCCAGCAGTGATGGGTCCAGGGAAAGATCACCCCTCCACTTT. Its translation: CASSDGSRERSPLHF.